This T cell receptor beta chain was identified in a study of blood T cell repertoires in COVID-19. Germline V CDR1 and CDR2: MNHNY, SVGAGI (reference sequence). Trimming took 6 bases from V and 4 from J; bases not matched to a gene: 8. The CDR3 consists of 14 residues. Those enrolled, adults aged roughly 18 to 100 years, came from around 25 US areas. Cohorts were assigned according to the clinical history that participants reported. Libraries were prepared by immunoSEQ multiplex PCR; TCRdb keeps only in-frame clonotypes and omits some of them. The data hold approximately 220,000 clones, with roughly nine tenths observed a single time.

The sample comprised PBMCs or T cells enriched from blood (not recorded which). This chain connects TRBV6-6 to TRBJ1-2; the match to TRBD1 covers 7 bases. This clonotype originated in a woman in her 30s with acute COVID-19. CDR3 sequence (DNA): TGTGCCAGCAGAGTTGACAGGGCGGGCTATGGCTACACCTTC. Translated, it gives CASRVDRAGYGYTF.